This T cell receptor beta chain comes out of a study of shared clonotypes between healthy human individuals (dated by TCRdb to 2019 to 2021). The study in broad terms: Two women and three men aged 18 to 49 years were included in the cohort. Per donor, leukapheresis produced somewhere between about 0.94 and 9 billion PBMCs. To estimate repertoire size and how much clonotype sharing occurs between individuals, the study deeply sequenced the blood TCR repertoires of five healthy adults. For each donor, CD4 naive and CD4 memory were each given three plates, CD8 naive was given two plates, and CD8 memory was given one plate. Different laboratories and diverse techniques were used to prepare libraries and sequence TCR repertoires, to increase sequencing depth and limit assay-specific biases.

What the research found in general, with its limitations: Based on pairwise subsampling, the degree of clonotype sharing among donors was expected to be affected by sequencing depth. Estimated clonotype richness was generally larger for naive than for memory subsets. Across four donors, roughly 5.4% of naive CD4, approximately 3.6% of naive CD8, about 2.3% of memory CD4, and under 0.45% of memory CD8 clonotypes were shared. Sampling was limited to blood, and TCR repertoires in tissue likely differ from TCR repertoires in blood. Compared with non-shared clonotypes, the clonotypes found in all four sorted-subset donors had higher generation probabilities. Because the study included a small number of donors, the genetic and exposure-history diversity represented was limited. Rarefaction of sorted-subset datasets indicated incomplete sequencing despite the large sequencing depth.

Comments on this clone: Its recognized antigen is unknown. No base quality information exists; no much larger clone differs at one position.

The donors were healthy, HIV-negative adults with no recently reported acute infections or vaccinations. All donors were Caucasian adults living in Nashville, Tennessee, USA. CD4+ T cells were enriched by magnetic negative selection; naive cells were then positively selected on CD45RA, and the negative fraction formed the memory subset. After blood collection by leukapheresis, PBMCs were isolated using Ficoll-Histopaque density gradient centrifugation and then cryopreserved in the vapor phase of liquid nitrogen. Purity and quantity of every magnetically sorted T cell population were checked by analytical flow cytometry. From each sorted fraction, genomic DNA was isolated and quantified by UV absorbance on a Nanodrop 2000c. TCR CDR3 regions were amplified from genomic DNA by multiplex PCR using the deep immunoSEQ assay. Extracted genomic DNA from each cell subset was distributed evenly across all wells of several immunoSEQ 96-well plates, and each plate was treated as a replicate. For sorted subsets, roughly 0.2 ug genomic DNA, equal to 30,000 or so T cell genomes, was loaded into each replicate PCR. Purified libraries were measured with a Qubit 3.0 fluorometer, size-checked on a Bioanalyzer 2100, and measured again with the KAPA Library Quantification kit. Each immunoSEQ 96-well plate was sequenced on its own single-read 150-cycle Illumina NextSeq 550 flow cell. Regarding the original processing steps: Because the immunoSEQ output included only junctional sequences and no quality scores, the filtering could not be the same as the filtering used for full-length reads. To assign V/J genes and CDR3, sequences were annotated using PyIR, a Python wrapper for IgBLAST v1.9, with IMGT germline references. Reads were filtered out if the reads had weak V/J assignments (E-value above 1e-6), no CDR3, stop codons, out-of-frame junctions, or ambiguous translated residues. A V3J clonotype was defined by an identical inferred V gene, J gene, and CDR3 amino acid sequence. Percentage overlap between repertoires was computed as shared unique clonotypes divided by the size of the smaller repertoire. Three approaches were used to assess repertoire richness: RTK rarefaction, the Chao1 estimator, and Recon v2.1 estimates of unobserved clonotypes. OLGA was used to compute generation probabilities for all TCRbeta clonotypes that the gDNA method yielded from a handful of donors. TCRdb limited this immuneACCESS table to in-frame rearrangements with V and J called. A share of clones is missing; checked studies link under half to unresolved V genes, and the rest is unexplained. That table furnishes V, J and clone size, whereas the DNA furnished D and trimming. This sample is represented by fewer than 1.4 million clones; approximately 78% of them were singletons. The ten top clones hold 0.5% to 0.65% of the sample.

The junction shows trimming of 4 bases on V and 7 bases on J, plus 13 bases between the germline ends. CDR1 and CDR2 (SGHTA, FQGNSA) derive from the germline V gene. From the cysteine up to the phenylalanine, the CDR3 has a length of 13 residues. Only the CDR3 part of the read is kept: 39 bases, read in frame from the first base. Sequencing used memory CD4+ T cells from PBMCs. Explained via the paper, the cell subset or site label denotes: CD45RA-negative fraction. The receptor was derived from a man aged 18 to 29 in good health. Some clones in this sample may be carry-over from other donors' samples. The receptor chain draws on TRBV7-2 and TRBJ2-5; too little of a D gene remains to name it. CDR3 sequence: CASSSTPTGTQYF. The nucleotide sequence reads as follows: TGTGCCAGCAGCTCGACCCCCACCGGGACCCAGTACTTC.